These 22 T cell receptor beta chains originate from one sample sequenced in a study of blood T cell repertoires in COVID-19. Using immunoSEQ multiplex PCR, the repertoire was profiled, and TCRdb retains in-frame clones only, with some absent. This sample has over 35,000 clones, with roughly 70% found just once. What was sequenced was peripheral blood. Receptor source: a man aged 80 or over with acute or convalescent COVID-19.

The chain uses TRBV5-1 and TRBJ2-7; 7 positions match TRBD1. The germline gives CDR1 SGHRS, CDR2 YFSETQ. The J segment lost 0 bases and the V segment lost 4 bases, leaving 13 bases of the junction unmatched. The CDR3 loop spans 17 amino acids. CDR3 residues: CASSQLPGTESSYEQYF. DNA for the CDR3: TGCGCCAGCAGCCAGCTCCCCGGGACAGAAAGCTCCTACGAGCAGTACTTC.

The rearrangement joins TRBV5-6 to TRBJ2-1; 9 positions agree with TRBD2. The CDR3 extends over 15 amino acids. With V trimmed by 0 bases and J by 8 bases, 6 bases remained unmatched. Germline CDR1 reads SGHDT; CDR2 reads YYEEEE. CDR3 sequence: CASSLGSGRNDEQFF. CDR3 sequence (DNA): TGTGCCAGCAGCTTGGGTAGCGGGAGAAACGATGAGCAGTTCTTC.

This chain connects TRBV3-1 (or the pseudogene TRBV3-2) to TRBJ2-3; D not resolved. The germline V and J ends were trimmed by 8 bases and 0 bases, with 12 bases remaining between them. The CDR3 length is 14 residues. Germline CDR1 reads LGHDT; CDR2 reads YNNKEL (reference sequence). CDR3 bases: TGTGCCAGCCCCCGGCGGCGTAGCACAGATACGCAGTATTTT. Translation gives CASPRRRSTDTQYF.

V usage is TRBV6-6 and J usage is TRBJ2-1; D unresolved. The CDR3 runs to 14 residues. Germline lookup yields CDR1 MNHNY and CDR2 SVGAGI (reference sequence). V was pared by 2 bases and J by 3 bases, with 8 bases between. CDR3 in amino acids: CASSYHYFYNEQFF. The CDR3 bases are TGTGCCAGCAGTTACCACTACTTCTACAATGAGCAGTTCTTC.

V is TRBV5-1 and J is TRBJ2-7; 7 bases map to TRBD1. V lost 2 bases, J lost 3 bases, and 8 bases stayed unmatched. This CDR3 is built from 15 residues. Germline V lookup: CDR1 SGHRS, CDR2 YFSETQ. The CDR3 sequence: CASSFGQAINYEQYF. The CDR3 DNA reads TGCGCCAGCAGCTTCGGACAGGCTATCAACTACGAGCAGTACTTC.

The genes are TRBV6-5 and TRBJ1-1, with 10 bases fitting TRBD1. Germline V gene lookup returns CDR1 MNHEY and CDR2 SVGAGI. This CDR3 contains 13 residues. With V trimmed by 6 bases and J by 4 bases, 2 bases remained unmatched. The CDR3 reads CASSRDRGTEAFF. The CDR3 region has the DNA TGTGCCAGCAGCCGGGACAGGGGCACTGAAGCTTTCTTT.

J is TRBJ2-3 and V is TRBV5-4, with 9 bases matching TRBD1. Germline V gene lookup returns CDR1 SGHNT and CDR2 YYREEE (reference sequence). The CDR3 runs 16 residues. With V trimmed by 0 bases and J by 3 bases, 5 bases remained unmatched. The CDR3 bases are TGTGCCAGCAGCTTGGAACAGGGGGCCAGTACAGATACGCAGTATTTT. This gives the protein CASSLEQGASTDTQYF.

This sequence joins TRBV18 and TRBJ2-7, with a weak D call TRBD2 (6 bases). V shed 0 bases and J shed 1 base, with 7 bases lying between them. The germline gives CDR1 KGHSH, CDR2 LQKENI. This CDR3 region has 14 residues. The CDR3: CASSPPAGSYEQYF. The CDR3 DNA is TGTGCCAGCTCACCACCGGCGGGATCCTACGAGCAGTACTTC.

V is TRBV3-1 (or the pseudogene TRBV3-2) and J is TRBJ2-1, with D possibly matching TRBD1 (5 bases). From germline, CDR1 is LGHDT and CDR2 YNNKEL (reference sequence). CDR3 length: 13 residues. The V gene lost 0 bases and the J gene lost 11 bases, with 11 bases spanning the gap. CDR3 loop: CASSQDNAGKQFF. Written as DNA, the CDR3 is TGTGCCAGCAGCCAAGATAATGCAGGGAAGCAGTTCTTC.

This chain joins TRBV7-3 and TRBJ2-6; no definite D call. Germline V gene data show CDR1 as SGHTA and CDR2 as FQGTGA. Between the trimmed V and J ends, which lost 4 bases and 4 bases, there was a span of 14 bases. The CDR3 contains 16 residues. The CDR3 protein is CASSSDTELGANVLTF. DNA of the CDR3: TGTGCCAGCAGCTCCGATACAGAGTTGGGGGCCAACGTCCTGACTTTC.

The chain couples TRBV14 to TRBJ1-2; TRBD1 might be the D (6 bases). The CDR3 has 13 amino acids. V shed 0 bases and J shed 13 bases, with 15 bases lying between them. Germline V gene lookup returns CDR1 SGHDN and CDR2 FVKESK. CDR3 region: CASSQDRGHPLTF. In DNA form, the CDR3 reads TGTGCCAGCAGCCAAGATAGGGGACATCCTCTCACCTTC.

By share, this clone ranks as medium-sized (0.01 to 0.1%). The chain has TRBV10-3 and TRBJ2-2, with D perhaps matching TRBD1 (8 bases). The CDR3 contains 16 residues. CDR1 and CDR2 from the germline V gene are ENHRY and SYGVKD. Trimming left V 6 bases short and J 3 bases short, with 17 bases between. The CDR3 region has the DNA TGTGCCATCAGGGAAGACAGGGGAGGGGACACCGGGGAGCTGTTTTTT. This gives the protein CAIREDRGGDTGELFF.

V and J are TRBV11-3 and TRBJ2-2, with 9 nucleotides matching TRBD1. The V gene's germline CDR1 is SGHNT and CDR2 YENEEA. The CDR3 contains 17 residues. Trimming cost V 5 bases and J 5 bases; bases outside gene matches: 12. The CDR3 sequence: CASSPQQPGQGTGELFF. CDR3 nucleotide sequence: TGTGCCAGCAGCCCCCAGCAACCGGGACAGGGTACCGGGGAGCTGTTTTTT. Full variable domain (rest looked up from reference TRBV11-3 and TRBJ2-2): EAGVVQSPRYKIIEKKQPVAFWCNPISGHNTLYWYLQNLGQGPELLIRYENEEAVDDSQLPKDRFSAERLKGVDSTLKIQPAELGDSAVYLCASSPQQPGQGTGELFFGEGSRLTVL.

The chain recombines TRBV12-3 or TRBV12-4 with TRBJ2-1; TRBD2 might be the D (6 bases). The V and J ends lost 3 bases and 6 bases respectively, with 9 bases between them. The CDR3 is made up of 13 amino acids. CDR3: CASSLTRGNEQFF. In nucleotides, the CDR3 is TGTGCCAGCAGTTTGACTAGAGGCAATGAGCAGTTCTTC.

This clone was counted between two and nine times. This sequence joins TRBV29-1 and TRBJ2-1; TRBD2 agrees at 9 bases. The V segment lost 4 bases and the J segment 4 bases; nucleotides outside the gene matches: 2. The length of the CDR3 is 13 residues. The germline V gene encodes CDR1 SQVTM and CDR2 ANQGSEA. The DNA of the CDR3 is TGCAGCGTTGTACTAGCGGGTTACAATGAGCAGTTCTTC. The encoded protein is CSVVLAGYNEQFF.

This clone has more than one count but fewer than ten. The gene calls are TRBV25-1 and TRBJ2-5, with D tentatively TRBD2 (6 bases). The V end was cut by 7 bases, the J end by 1 base, with 16 bases between. Germline CDR1 and CDR2: MGHDK and SYGVNS. This CDR3 has 15 residues. The CDR3 here is CASTPPGGSQETQYF. The CDR3 DNA reads as TGTGCCAGCACCCCACCCGGGGGATCCCAAGAGACCCAGTACTTC.

The chain combines TRBV13 with TRBJ1-6; D is perhaps TRBD1 (5 bases). The length of the CDR3 is 15 residues. Germline V lookup: CDR1 PRHDT, CDR2 FYEKMQ (reference sequence). V lost 5 bases to trimming and J lost 10 bases, with 18 bases between them. This CDR3 is CASSTRDLFSSPLHF. DNA of the CDR3: TGTGCCAGCAGCACCCGGGACTTATTTAGCTCACCCCTCCACTTT.

The chain carries TRBV7-9 and TRBJ1-5, with 9 nucleotides matching TRBD1. Germline V lookup: CDR1 SEHNR, CDR2 FQNEAQ (reference sequence). The CDR3 runs to 17 residues. V shed 4 bases and J 2 bases; nucleotides not matched to a gene: 9. The CDR3 region is CASSSTDWTGGNQPQHF. CDR3 bases: TGTGCCAGCAGCTCGACCGACTGGACAGGGGGCAATCAGCCCCAGCATTTT.

CDR3 sequence (DNA): TGTGCCAGCAGCGGGACTAGCGGGGGTAAATACAATGAGCAGTTCTTC. Translating it yields CASSGTSGGKYNEQFF. The V call is TRBV11-2, the J call TRBJ2-1, with 14 bases matching TRBD2. This CDR3 is 16 amino acids long. Trimming took 5 bases from V and 4 from J; bases not matched to a gene: 4. Germline CDR1 reads SGHAT; CDR2 reads FQNNGV.

In its sample, this clone was seen a few times. This rearrangement joins TRBV3-1 (or the pseudogene TRBV3-2) to TRBJ2-4, with D maybe TRBD2 (7 bases). Trimming removed 4 bases from V and 0 bases from J, with 19 bases in between. CDR1 and CDR2 from the germline V gene are LGHDT and YNNKEL (reference sequence). CDR3 length: 18 amino acids. This chain's CDR3 is CASSPRGGKTVAKNIQYF. The CDR3 coding sequence is TGTGCCAGCAGCCCGAGGGGGGGGAAGACCGTAGCCAAAAACATTCAGTACTTC.

The chain employs TRBV30 and TRBJ2-7, with 8 bases lining up with TRBD2. CDR1 and CDR2 (germline): GTSNPN, SVGIG (reference sequence). The CDR3 contains 14 residues. V was clipped by 3 bases and J by 3 bases; unmatched bases: 7. This chain's CDR3 is CAWRTGGALYEQYF. The CDR3 DNA follows: TGTGCCTGGAGGACGGGGGGGGCCCTCTACGAGCAGTACTTC.

This clone was counted a single time. The CDR3 nucleotides are TGCGCCAGCAGCCCACCACGAACCGGGACAGGGGTTTTGGATGGCTACACCTTC. It encodes CASSPPRTGTGVLDGYTF. The J gene is TRBJ1-2, the V gene TRBV4-1; 10 nucleotides match TRBD1. This CDR3 is 18 amino acids long. Germline V gene data show CDR1 as MGHRA and CDR2 as YSYEKL. J lost 6 bases, V lost 4 bases, and 17 bases had no gene match.